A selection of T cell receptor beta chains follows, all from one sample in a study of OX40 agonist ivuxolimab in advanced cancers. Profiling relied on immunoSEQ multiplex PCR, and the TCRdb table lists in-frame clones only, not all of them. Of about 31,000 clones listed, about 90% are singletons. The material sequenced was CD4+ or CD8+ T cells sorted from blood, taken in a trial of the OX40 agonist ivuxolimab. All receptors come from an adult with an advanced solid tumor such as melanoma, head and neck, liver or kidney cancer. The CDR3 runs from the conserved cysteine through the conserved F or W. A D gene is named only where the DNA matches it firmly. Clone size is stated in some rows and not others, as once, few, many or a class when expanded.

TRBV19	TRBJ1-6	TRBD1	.	CAIGQGGRSPLHF	TGTGCCATAGGACAGGGAGGACGTTCACCCCTCCACTTT
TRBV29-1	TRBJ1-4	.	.	CSADTGTDNEKLFF	TGCAGCGCGGACACCGGGACGGATAATGAAAAACTGTTTTTT
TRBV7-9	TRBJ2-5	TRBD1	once	CASSLIGQGGETQYF	TGTGCCAGCAGCTTGATCGGACAGGGGGGAGAGACCCAGTACTTC
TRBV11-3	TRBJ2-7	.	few	CASSLDCEYF	TGTGCCAGCAGCTTAGACTGTGAGTACTTC
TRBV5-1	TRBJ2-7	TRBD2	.	CASSFELAGSYEQYF	TGCGCCAGCAGCTTTGAACTAGCGGGCTCCTACGAGCAGTACTTC
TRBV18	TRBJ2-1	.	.	CASSPGQRNEQFF	TGTGCCAGCTCACCAGGACAGCGCAATGAGCAGTTCTTC
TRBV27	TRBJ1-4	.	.	CASSPLRRVNEKLFF	TGTGCCAGCAGTCCCCTAAGGAGGGTGAACGAAAAACTGTTTTTT
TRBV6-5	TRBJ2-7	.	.	CASSYREGRIYEQYF	TGTGCCAGCAGTTATAGAGAGGGGCGCATCTACGAGCAGTACTTC
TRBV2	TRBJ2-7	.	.	CASRTSDSYEQYF	TGTGCCAGCAGGACCTCAGACAGCTACGAGCAGTACTTC
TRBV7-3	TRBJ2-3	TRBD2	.	CAPPRQGTSGPTDTQYF	TGTGCCCCCCCCCGCCAGGGGACTAGCGGACCCACAGATACGCAGTATTTT
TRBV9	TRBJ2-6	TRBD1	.	CASSLGQGGPGANVLTF	TGTGCCAGCAGCTTGGGACAGGGGGGTCCCGGGGCCAACGTCCTGACTTTC
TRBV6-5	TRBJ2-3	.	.	CASSYSVGEHTDTQYF	TGTGCCAGCAGTTACTCGGTAGGGGAACACACAGATACGCAGTATTTT
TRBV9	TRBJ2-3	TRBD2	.	CASSAEAGGSTDTQYF	TGTGCCAGCAGCGCCGAAGCGGGAGGAAGCACAGATACGCAGTATTTT
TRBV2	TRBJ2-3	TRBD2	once	CASSEVQWGGGGDTQYF	TGTGCCAGCAGTGAAGTCCAATGGGGGGGAGGCGGAGATACGCAGTATTTT
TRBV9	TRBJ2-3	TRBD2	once	CASSSTGLAGTDTQYF	TGTGCCAGCAGCTCGACTGGACTAGCGGGCACAGATACGCAGTATTTT
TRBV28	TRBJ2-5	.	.	CASSLGLKTQYF	TGTGCCAGCAGTTTAGGACTAAAGACCCAGTACTTC
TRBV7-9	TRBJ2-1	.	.	CASSYSASHNEQFF	TGTGCCAGCAGCTACAGCGCATCCCACAATGAGCAGTTCTTC
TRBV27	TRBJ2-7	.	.	CASSLSGGPNYEQYF	TGTGCCAGCAGTTTATCAGGGGGACCAAATTACGAGCAGTACTTC
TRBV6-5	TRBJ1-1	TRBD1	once	CASSWTGGTEAFF	TGTGCCAGCAGTTGGACAGGGGGAACTGAAGCTTTCTTT
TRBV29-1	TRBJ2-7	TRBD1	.	CSIAPGQGYEQYF	TGCAGCATTGCGCCGGGACAGGGCTACGAGCAGTACTTC
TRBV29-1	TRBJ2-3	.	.	CSAEPGWVLEDTQYF	TGCAGCGCCGAACCGGGCTGGGTTTTGGAAGATACGCAGTATTTT
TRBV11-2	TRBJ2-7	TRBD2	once	CASSLASGGVYEQYF	TGTGCCAGCAGCTTAGCTTCTGGGGGGGTCTACGAGCAGTACTTC
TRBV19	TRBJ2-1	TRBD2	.	CASTRNPGGASYNEQFF	TGTGCCAGTACTCGCAACCCCGGGGGGGCCTCCTACAATGAGCAGTTCTTC
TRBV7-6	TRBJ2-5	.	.	CASSSGDKTQYF	TGTGCCAGCAGCTCAGGAGATAAGACCCAGTACTTC
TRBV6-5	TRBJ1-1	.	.	CASSKRDIWAEAFF	TGTGCCAGCAGTAAACGGGATATATGGGCTGAAGCTTTCTTT
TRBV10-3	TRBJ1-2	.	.	CAISDDGGRGRGYTF	TGTGCCATCAGTGACGATGGGGGGCGGGGGCGTGGCTACACCTTC
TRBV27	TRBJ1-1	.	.	CASTIAVGGEAFF	TGTGCCAGCACCATTGCCGTGGGGGGAGAAGCTTTCTTT
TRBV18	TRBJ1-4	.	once	CASSLNSLGTNEKLFF	TGTGCCAGCTCACTTAACAGCCTTGGCACTAATGAAAAACTGTTTTTT